The 32 T cell receptor beta chains in this list originate from one sample, sequenced in a study of blood T cell repertoires in COVID-19. Sequenced by immunoSEQ multiplex PCR; TCRdb stores in-frame clones only, minus some. The sample lists about 75,000 clones, approximately 80% occurring once. The sequencing input was peripheral blood. Receptors were obtained from a woman in her fifties or sixties with acute or convalescent COVID-19.

The V and J genes are TRBV13 and TRBJ2-1; the match to TRBD2 covers 10 bases. Germline trimming cut 5 bases from V and 10 bases from J; bases unmatched to any gene: 20. The CDR3 length is 18 residues. Germline loops: CDR1 PRHDT, CDR2 FYEKMQ (reference sequence). The CDR3, as DNA: TGTGCCAGCAGCGCCGGAGGAGTACTAGCGGGAAACCTGGGAGAGCAGTTCTTC. Its protein product is CASSAGGVLAGNLGEQFF.

This clone was detected only once. This chain joins TRBV5-1 and TRBJ1-4; no firm D call. The V gene's germline CDR1 is SGHRS and CDR2 YFSETQ. The CDR3 totals 15 residues. V lost 0 bases to trimming and J lost 8 bases, with 14 bases between them. In DNA, the CDR3 is TGCGCCAGCAGCTTGGCCGGGTCAAATGGGGAAAAACTGTTTTTT. It encodes CASSLAGSNGEKLFF.

This chain joins TRBV4-1 and TRBJ1-2; TRBD1 aligns across 7 bases. Trimming took 4 bases from V and 4 from J; bases not matched to a gene: 6. Per germline, CDR1 MGHRA and CDR2 YSYEKL. The CDR3 runs 14 residues. Here the CDR3 reads CASSPKGTAYGYTF. CDR3 coding DNA: TGCGCCAGCAGCCCAAAAGGGACAGCCTATGGCTACACCTTC.

The sample holds one count of this clone. The V gene is TRBV10-3, the J gene TRBJ1-1; a weak D match, TRBD1 (6 bases). Trimming removed 10 bases from V and 4 bases from J, with 19 bases in between. Germline CDR1 ENHRY, CDR2 SYGVKD. The CDR3 is made up of 14 amino acids. CDR3 amino acids: CATGPGVGSTEAFF. The CDR3 nucleotides read TGTGCCACCGGTCCAGGGGTTGGGAGCACTGAAGCTTTCTTT.

The CDR3 spells CASSPLGQDGSTEAFF. The DNA for the CDR3 is TGTGCCAGCAGCCCCCTCGGACAGGATGGTTCCACTGAAGCTTTCTTT. The chain links TRBV3-1 (or the pseudogene TRBV3-2) to TRBJ1-1; 7 nucleotides line up with TRBD1. Trimming removed 4 bases from V and 4 bases from J; junction bases left unmatched: 12. The CDR3 extends over 16 amino acids. Germline loops: CDR1 LGHDT, CDR2 YNNKEL (reference sequence).

Note on this clone: The junction shows a germline mismatch at one end, possibly a read error. The V and J genes are TRBV28 and TRBJ2-5; D is ambiguous. The CDR3 is made up of 13 amino acids. In germline, CDR1 is MDHEN, CDR2 SYDVKM. CDR3 coding DNA: TGTGCCAGCAGCTCTGAGAGAAAGGAGACCCGGTACTTC. It translates to CASSSERKETRYF.

This chain uses TRBV30 with TRBJ1-3; the D is unclear. Between the trimmed V and J ends, which lost 1 base and 5 bases, there was a span of 3 bases. Germline V gene data show CDR1 as GTSNPN and CDR2 as SVGIG (reference sequence). The CDR3 is 11 residues long. This chain's CDR3 is CAWSDRNTIYF. The CDR3 region has the DNA TGTGCCTGGAGTGATAGAAACACCATATATTTT.

This clone was counted once. The genes are TRBV6-1 and TRBJ1-4, with TRBD1 as a possible D gene (5 bases). Looked up from germline, CDR1 is MNHNS and CDR2 is SASEGT. Between the trimmed V and J ends, which lost 1 base and 4 bases, there was a span of 13 bases. The CDR3 is 16 residues long. The CDR3, as DNA: TGTGCCAGCAGTGAAGTTTCGGGGGTGGGTAATGAAAAACTGTTTTTT. Residues: CASSEVSGVGNEKLFF.

This clone appeared once. The chain employs TRBV2 and TRBJ2-5; TRBD2 agrees at 11 bases. CDR1 and CDR2 (germline): SNHLY, FYNNEI. The V and J ends lost 5 bases and 1 base, in that order; junction bases with no gene match: 6. CDR3 length: 16 residues. In DNA form, the CDR3 reads TGTGCCAGCAGTTTACTAGCGGGAGCAGTCCAAGAGACCCAGTACTTC. Residues: CASSLLAGAVQETQYF.

The chain is built from TRBV5-1 and TRBJ2-7; D may be TRBD1 (5 bases). Per the germline V gene, CDR1 is SGHRS and CDR2 is YFSETQ. CDR3 length: 14 amino acids. V was cut by 4 bases and J by 4 bases, with 15 bases left in between. The CDR3 protein is CASSLEGDGYEQYF. CDR3 sequence (DNA): TGCGCCAGCAGCCTTGAAGGGGATGGGTACGAGCAGTACTTC. Complete variable domain (other parts from reference TRBV5-1 and TRBJ2-7): KAGVTQTPRYLIKTRGQQVTLSCSPISGHRSVSWYQQTPGQGLQFLFEYFSETQRNKGNFPGRFSGRQFSNSRSEMNVSTLELGDSALYLCASSLEGDGYEQYFGPGTRLTVT.

This clone showed up just once. V usage is TRBV7-2 and J usage is TRBJ2-7; 11 nucleotides agree with TRBD2. The CDR3 spans 12 residues. Per the germline V gene, CDR1 is SGHTA and CDR2 is FQGNSA. V lost 10 bases to trimming and J lost 4 bases; unmatched junction nucleotides: 3. The CDR3 region is CATGTSGYEQYF. Written as DNA, the CDR3 is TGTGCCACCGGGACTAGCGGTTACGAGCAGTACTTC.

This chain joins TRBV28 and TRBJ2-3; the D gene is possibly TRBD1 (5 bases). The CDR3 loop spans 14 amino acids. The V gene lost 11 bases and the J gene lost 4 bases, with 19 bases spanning the gap. Germline V gene lookup returns CDR1 MDHEN and CDR2 SYDVKM. The CDR3 nucleotides are TGTGCCTGCCAGGGCATCAGTGGTGCAGATACGCAGTATTTT. Protein product: CACQGISGADTQYF.

CDR3 DNA sequence: TGTGCCAGCAGCTTGTTTTCTGCAGGGGCGAACACCGGGGAGCTGTTTTTT. Translated, it gives CASSLFSAGANTGELFF. The rearrangement joins TRBV5-4 to TRBJ2-2; TRBD1 is a possible D gene (6 bases). The germline V gene encodes CDR1 SGHNT and CDR2 YYREEE (reference sequence). The CDR3 loop spans 17 amino acids. The V and J ends lost 1 base and 0 bases respectively, with 13 bases between them.

V is TRBV28 and J is TRBJ2-1, with 10 bases lining up with TRBD1. The CDR3 spans 16 residues. The ends lost 2 bases at V and 2 bases at J; junction bases unmatched: 3. The germline gives CDR1 MDHEN, CDR2 SYDVKM. The CDR3 loop reads CASSLPGTGAYNEQFF. CDR3 coding DNA: TGTGCCAGCAGTTTACCCGGGACAGGGGCCTACAATGAGCAGTTCTTC.

The chain uses TRBV9 and TRBJ1-2; D gene uncertain. This CDR3 contains 14 residues. In germline, CDR1 is SGDLS, CDR2 YYNGEE. V shed 0 bases and J shed 5 bases, with 11 bases lying between them. DNA for the CDR3: TGTGCCAGCAGCGTAGCTGGATGGGAGTATGGCTACACCTTC. It yields the protein CASSVAGWEYGYTF.

The chain links TRBV9 to TRBJ1-1; no firm D call. Between the trimmed V and J ends, which lost 0 bases and 0 bases, there was a span of 9 bases. Looked up from germline, CDR1 is SGDLS and CDR2 is YYNGEE. CDR3 length: 15 amino acids. CDR3 residues: CASSVGWALNTEAFF. CDR3 bases: TGTGCCAGCAGCGTAGGGTGGGCCTTGAACACTGAAGCTTTCTTT.

This rearrangement joins TRBV5-4 to TRBJ1-2; 10 nucleotides agree with TRBD1. The germline V gene encodes CDR1 SGHNT and CDR2 YYREEE (reference sequence). The CDR3 sequence is 15 residues long. The V gene end was trimmed by 4 bases and the J gene end by 4 bases; junction bases not matched to a gene: 7. CDR3 amino acids: CASSQGQGGPYGYTF. Written as DNA, the CDR3 is TGTGCCAGCAGCCAAGGACAGGGGGGACCCTATGGCTACACCTTC.

This chain joins TRBV2 and TRBJ1-2; 8 nucleotides agree with TRBD1. The germline CDR1 and CDR2 sequences are SNHLY and FYNNEI. This CDR3 spans 15 amino acids. The ends lost 8 bases at V and 3 bases at J; junction bases unmatched: 11. The CDR3 region has the DNA TGTGCCAGCGAGTCCTGGAAGGACAGGGACTATGGCTACACCTTC. Its protein product is CASESWKDRDYGYTF. Full variable domain (remainder filled in from reference TRBV2 and TRBJ1-2): EPEVTQTPSHQVTQMGQEVILRCVPISNHLYFYWYRQILGQKVEFLVSFYNNEISEKSEIFDDQFSVERPDGSNFTLKIRSTKLEDSAMYFCASESWKDRDYGYTFGSGTRLTVV.

The rearrangement joins TRBV25-1 to TRBJ1-1; a possible D gene is TRBD1 (6 bases). V was pared by 6 bases and J by 1 base, with 18 bases between. The CDR3 has 16 amino acids. The V gene's germline CDR1 is MGHDK and CDR2 SYGVNS. CDR3 nucleotide sequence: TGTGCCAGCAGATTCGATTCGACAGGCGGGAACACTGAAGCTTTCTTT. Translation gives CASRFDSTGGNTEAFF.

This clone has just one count. The rearrangement uses TRBV27 and TRBJ1-2, with D tentatively TRBD1 (6 bases). Between the trimmed V and J ends, which lost 2 bases and 0 bases, there was a span of 19 bases. The V gene's germline CDR1 is MNHEY and CDR2 SMNVEV (reference sequence). The CDR3 sequence is 18 residues long. DNA for the CDR3: TGTGCCAGCAGTTTACGGGCCTCCAGGGAGGGGGCTAACTATGGCTACACCTTC. Translated: CASSLRASREGANYGYTF.

This rearrangement joins TRBV7-2 to TRBJ2-1; TRBD2 aligns across 9 bases. This CDR3 has 12 residues. Germline loops: CDR1 SGHTA, CDR2 FQGNSA. With 6 bases clipped from V and 13 bases from J, the junction kept 7 bases outside the gene matches. The CDR3 DNA is TGTGCCAGCAGGTCCTCTAGCGGGGTACAGTTCTTC. It codes for CASRSSSGVQFF.

The rearrangement uses TRBV6-6 and TRBJ1-4, with 11 bases lining up with TRBD1. There are 16 residues in the CDR3. Germline V lookup: CDR1 MNHNY, CDR2 SVGAGI (reference sequence). The junction had 5 bases not matched to a gene; V was cut back by 5 bases and J by 3 bases. This CDR3 is CASSRRDRGANEKLFF. CDR3 coding DNA: TGTGCCAGCAGTCGCCGGGACAGGGGGGCTAATGAAAAACTGTTTTTT.

The rearrangement links TRBV5-6 to TRBJ1-5; D is ambiguous. CDR3 size: 16 residues. V shed 1 base and J shed 9 bases, with 20 bases lying between them. CDR1 is SGHDT, CDR2 YYEEEE, per germline. CDR3 amino acids: CASSLNVDRGEVPQHF. The CDR3 coding sequence is TGTGCCAGCAGCTTGAACGTTGACCGGGGTGAGGTGCCCCAGCATTTT.

Only one count was recorded for this clone. The chain couples TRBV2 to TRBJ1-4; 9 nucleotides line up with TRBD1. The germline CDR1 and CDR2 sequences are SNHLY and FYNNEI. V dropped 6 bases and J dropped 6; count of bases not matched to a gene: 11. The CDR3 extends over 16 amino acids. The CDR3 protein is CASSESSDRGYEKLFF. In DNA, the CDR3 is TGTGCCAGCAGCGAATCCTCGGACAGGGGATATGAAAAACTGTTTTTT.

The rearrangement joins TRBV5-4 to TRBJ2-2, with TRBD2 matching 10 bases. The CDR3 length is 15 residues. With 3 bases clipped from V and 4 bases from J, the junction kept 3 bases outside the gene matches. The germline V gene has CDR1 SGHNT and CDR2 YYREEE (reference sequence). This CDR3 reads CASSSSGGATGELFF. CDR3 coding DNA: TGTGCCAGCAGCTCAAGCGGGGGGGCCACCGGGGAGCTGTTTTTT. Filled out from reference TRBV5-4 and TRBJ2-2, the complete variable domain reads ETGVTQSPTHLIKTRGQQVTLRCSSQSGHNTVSWYQQALGQGPQFIFQYYREEENGRGNFPPRFSGLQFPNYSSELNVNALELDDSALYLCASSSSGGATGELFFGEGSRLTVL.

The V and J genes are TRBV7-9 and TRBJ1-2; 8 nucleotides match TRBD1. Germline V gives CDR1 SEHNR, CDR2 FQNEAQ (reference sequence). The trim removed 7 bases at V and 4 bases at J, leaving 8 bases unmatched. The CDR3 contains 14 residues. CDR3 protein: CASNPQGAGYGYTF. For the CDR3, the DNA is TGTGCCAGCAACCCCCAGGGGGCAGGCTATGGCTACACCTTC.

V is TRBV7-2 and J is TRBJ1-2; possible D gene TRBD1, 5 bases. CDR3 length: 13 amino acids. CDR1 and CDR2 (germline): SGHTA, FQGNSA. V was trimmed by 2 bases and J by 8 bases, leaving 12 bases between them. For the CDR3, the DNA is TGTGCCAGCAGCTTAACTTGGGAGGGGGGCTACACCTTC. It encodes CASSLTWEGGYTF. Using reference TRBV7-2 and TRBJ1-2 for the parts outside the CDR3, the full variable domain is GAGVSQSPSNKVTEKGKDVELRCDPISGHTALYWYRQSLGQGLEFLIYFQGNSAPDKSGLPSDRFSAERTGGSVSTLTIQRTQQEDSAVYLCASSLTWEGGYTFGSGTRLTVV.

The gene calls are TRBV6-5 and TRBJ2-1; 7 bases agree with TRBD1. This CDR3 region has 13 residues. The ends lost 4 bases at V and 4 bases at J; junction bases unmatched: 1. In germline, CDR1 is MNHEY, CDR2 SVGAGI. The DNA for the CDR3 is TGTGCCAGCAGTTGGGACAGTTACAATGAGCAGTTCTTC. This gives the protein CASSWDSYNEQFF.

The chain couples TRBV18 to TRBJ2-1, with 10 bases matching TRBD2. The germline CDR1 and CDR2 sequences are KGHSH and LQKENI. With V trimmed by 4 bases and J by 9 bases, 6 bases remained unmatched. The CDR3 length is 14 residues. CDR3 protein: CASSQTTSGFEQFF. The CDR3 coding sequence is TGTGCCAGCTCACAGACGACTAGCGGGTTTGAGCAGTTCTTC. The full variable domain, rest sourced from reference TRBV18 and TRBJ2-1, is NAGVMQNPRHLVRRRGQEARLRCSPMKGHSHVYWYRQLPEEGLKFMVYLQKENIIDESGMPKERFSAEFPKEGPSILRIQQVVRGDSAAYFCASSQTTSGFEQFFGPGTRLTVL.

This rearrangement joins TRBV28 to TRBJ2-7; 8 nucleotides agree with TRBD1. V lost 1 base and J lost 4; bases outside the gene matches: 6. The CDR3 runs 15 residues. Germline loops: CDR1 MDHEN, CDR2 SYDVKM. CDR3 nucleotide sequence: TGTGCCAGCAGTTTATCGGACAGGGTTTCGTACGAGCAGTACTTC. Protein sequence: CASSLSDRVSYEQYF.

The chain employs TRBV6-5 and TRBJ1-3; maybe TRBD1 (6 bases). The germline CDR1 and CDR2 sequences are MNHEY and SVGAGI. V shed 4 bases and J shed 1 base, with 14 bases lying between them. The CDR3 runs 16 residues. The CDR3 spells CASSLNRVSSGNTIYF. The CDR3 nucleotides are TGTGCCAGCAGTTTAAACAGGGTCTCGTCTGGAAACACCATATATTTT.

The chain joins TRBV3-1 (or the pseudogene TRBV3-2) to TRBJ1-2; D might be TRBD1 (6 bases). The ends were cut back, 0 bases at V and 8 bases at J, with 13 bases in the middle. This CDR3 spans 14 amino acids. Germline V CDR1 and CDR2: LGHDT, YNNKEL (reference sequence). In nucleotides, the CDR3 is TGTGCCAGCAGCCAAGAGGGGGGGGCGCGAGGCTACACCTTC. It codes for CASSQEGGARGYTF.